Ten or more counts support the clone carrying this T cell receptor (beta chain). TCRdb reprocessed the 5' RACE reads via MiXCR and lists one record per CDR3 protein. The top ten hold 2.9% of the sample, which has 450,000 or so distinct CDR3 sequences, roughly 24% seen once. The data were obtained in a study of identical twins. Trimming took 7 bases from V and 0 from J, leaving 15 bases between them. The CDR3 has 15 residues. The data also belong to a second study, concerning T cells expressing NK-cell markers. Per that paper: Whether the expanded NKG2C+ T cell clones recognized HCMV remained unclear.

The origin of this receptor is a young woman in good health. The J gene is TRBJ1-2, the V gene TRBV12-3 or TRBV12-4, with D possibly being TRBD1 (5 bases). Sequencing was carried out using CD4+ T cells sorted from blood. In DNA form, the CDR3 reads TGTGCCAGCACCTTTACCGACAGTCCTAACTATGGCTACACCTTC. Its translation is CASTFTDSPNYGYTF.